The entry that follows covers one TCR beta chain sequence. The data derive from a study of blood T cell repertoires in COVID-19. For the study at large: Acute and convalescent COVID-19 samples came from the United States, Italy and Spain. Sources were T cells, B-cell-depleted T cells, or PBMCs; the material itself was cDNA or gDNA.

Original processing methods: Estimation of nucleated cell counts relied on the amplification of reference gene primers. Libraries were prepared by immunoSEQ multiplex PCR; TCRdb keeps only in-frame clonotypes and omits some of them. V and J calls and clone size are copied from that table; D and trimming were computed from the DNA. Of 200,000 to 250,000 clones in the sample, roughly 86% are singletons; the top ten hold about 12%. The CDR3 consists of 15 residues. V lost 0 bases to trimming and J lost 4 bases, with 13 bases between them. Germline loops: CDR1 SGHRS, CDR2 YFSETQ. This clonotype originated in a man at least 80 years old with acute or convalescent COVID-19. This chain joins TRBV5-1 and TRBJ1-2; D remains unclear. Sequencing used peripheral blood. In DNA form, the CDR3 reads TGCGCCAGCAGCTTGGTTAGAGGGAGCGGCTATGGCTACACCTTC. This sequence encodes CASSLVRGSGYGYTF.